A single sample is the source of the 32 T cell receptor beta chains below, sequenced in a study of patients and donors after allogeneic stem cell transplantation. A single record per CDR3 protein comes from TCRdb applying MiXCR to the RT-PCR reads. The sample yields about 88,000 distinct CDR3 sequences, about 48% seen once. What was sequenced was blood, either unsorted or a sorted T cell fraction (not recorded which). The receptors derive from a human donor who was either an allogeneic HSCT recipient or a stem cell or donor lymphocyte infusion donor (not recorded which). It is not recorded whose cells these are; they may come from a transplant donor.

V and J are TRBV28 and TRBJ1-2; TRBD1 is a possible D gene (6 bases). With 3 bases removed from V and 4 bases from J, the gap between germline ends came to 21 bases. The germline V gene has CDR1 MDHEN and CDR2 SYDVKM. CDR3 length: 17 amino acids. The CDR3 loop reads CASSLAGQPASSYGYTF. CDR3 DNA: TGTGCCAGCAGTTTGGCAGGACAGCCGGCTTCCTCCTATGGCTACACCTTC.

V gene TRBV3-1 combines with J gene TRBJ1-2, with unresolved D. CDR3 length equals 17 residues. Deletions cut 1 base from V and 5 bases from J, with 20 bases between. Looked up from germline, CDR1 is LGHDT and CDR2 is YNNKEL (reference sequence). The CDR3 region is CASSQVLRGAVHYGYTF. CDR3 nucleotides: TGTGCCAGCAGCCAAGTTCTCCGGGGTGCCGTTCATTATGGCTACACCTTC.

This clonotype has just a few counts. V usage is TRBV27 and J usage is TRBJ2-1; D unresolved. The CDR3 length is 15 residues. Trimming stripped 2 bases from V and 1 base from J, with 9 bases between. CDR1 and CDR2 from the germline V gene are MNHEY and SMNVEV (reference sequence). The CDR3 nucleotides read TGTGCCAGCAGTTTAGGACCCGGGTCCTACAATGAGCAGTTCTTC. The encoded protein is CASSLGPGSYNEQFF.

This sequence joins TRBV7-9 and TRBJ2-5; D call uncertain. CDR3 length equals 13 residues. Trimming cost V 6 bases and J 5 bases, with 13 bases left between them. Germline CDR1 reads SEHNR; CDR2 reads FQNEAQ (reference sequence). The CDR3 region has the DNA TGTGCCAGCAGGATTGCAGGCAACGAGACCCAGTACTTC. It is translated as CASRIAGNETQYF.

The V gene is TRBV10-3, the J gene TRBJ1-4; 10 positions agree with TRBD1. The CDR3 loop spans 16 amino acids. The ends lost 10 bases at V and 8 bases at J; junction bases unmatched: 16. Looked up from germline, CDR1 is ENHRY and CDR2 is SYGVKD. The CDR3 spells CATKAGTGVVREKLFF. In DNA form, the CDR3 reads TGTGCCACCAAAGCCGGGACAGGGGTAGTTCGCGAAAAACTGTTTTTT.

The chain joins TRBV4-2 to TRBJ1-5; a weak D match, TRBD1 (5 bases). V was clipped by 0 bases and J by 7 bases, with 13 bases between them. CDR1 and CDR2 (germline): LGHNA, YNFKEQ. CDR3 size: 15 residues. The CDR3 DNA reads TGTGCCAGCAGCCAAGATAGGCAGACAGACCAGCCCCAGCATTTT. This encodes CASSQDRQTDQPQHF.

The rearrangement uses TRBV20-1 and TRBJ2-1; unclear D gene. CDR3 length: 13 residues. The ends were cut back, 0 bases at V and 8 bases at J, with 11 bases in the middle. The germline V gene has CDR1 DFQATT and CDR2 SNEGSKA (reference sequence). CDR3 bases: TGCAGTGCTAGAGATTGGGGTGGGCATGAGCAGTTCTTC. Its protein is CSARDWGGHEQFF.

The rearrangement uses TRBV15 and TRBJ2-1; 7 bases are shared with TRBD2. Looked up from germline, CDR1 is LNHNV and CDR2 is YYDKDF (reference sequence). Germline trimming cut 7 bases from V and 4 bases from J; bases unmatched to any gene: 1. The CDR3 totals 12 residues. CDR3 amino acids: CATTGGYNEQFF. The CDR3 nucleotides read TGTGCCACCACGGGGGGTTACAATGAGCAGTTCTTC.

The chain recombines TRBV4-1 with TRBJ2-7, with D uncertain. The V and J ends lost 0 bases and 8 bases respectively, with 17 bases between them. The CDR3 contains 15 residues. Germline CDR1 and CDR2: MGHRA and YSYEKL. The CDR3 DNA is TGCGCCAGCAGCCAAGATAGAACGTCCCCTGAGAAGCAGTACTTC. As protein: CASSQDRTSPEKQYF.

V and J are TRBV15 and TRBJ1-2; D may be TRBD1 (5 bases). The V gene lost 5 bases and the J gene lost 7 bases, with 14 bases spanning the gap. The CDR3 runs 13 residues. Looked up from germline, CDR1 is LNHNV and CDR2 is YYDKDF (reference sequence). CDR3 coding DNA: TGTGCCACCAGCCCGACAGTCATCGGTGGCTACACCTTC. Its translation is CATSPTVIGGYTF.

J is TRBJ1-5 and V is TRBV7-2; a possible D gene is TRBD1 (5 bases). The CDR3 is 15 amino acids. V was shortened by 6 bases and J by 6 bases, with 18 bases between the two germline ends. Germline CDR1 SGHTA, CDR2 FQGNSA. DNA of the CDR3: TGTGCCAGCAGAACAGGAGGGGCAGATGGTCAGCCCCAGCATTTT. Translated: CASRTGGADGQPQHF.

V and J are TRBV27 and TRBJ1-2, with 12 bases aligning to TRBD1. This CDR3 spans 13 amino acids. Losses at the gene ends were 7 bases for V and 7 bases for J; bases not matched to a gene: 4. The V gene's germline CDR1 is MNHEY and CDR2 SMNVEV (reference sequence). This CDR3 is CASKPGQGAGYTF. DNA for the CDR3: TGTGCCAGCAAACCGGGACAGGGGGCTGGCTACACCTTC.

CDR3 residues: CASSYGTRRQETQYF. For the CDR3, the DNA is TGTGCCAGCAGCTATGGGACTAGAAGACAAGAGACCCAGTACTTC. The chain couples TRBV7-3 to TRBJ2-5, with 8 nucleotides matching TRBD2. Germline-derived CDR1 and CDR2 are SGHTA and FQGTGA. J gave up 2 bases and V 4 bases, and 6 bases lay outside the gene matches. The CDR3 spans 15 residues.

The table lists this clonotype with a count of one. This chain uses TRBV4-1 with TRBJ2-7; tentatively, D is TRBD1 (6 bases). With 0 bases removed from V and 6 bases from J, the gap between germline ends came to 12 bases. In germline, CDR1 is MGHRA, CDR2 YSYEKL. The length of the CDR3 is 14 residues. The chain's CDR3 is CASSQETGPFEQYF. The CDR3 bases are TGCGCCAGCAGCCAAGAGACAGGACCCTTCGAGCAGTACTTC.

The chain combines TRBV19 with TRBJ1-2; D not certain. Trimming took 5 bases from V and 6 from J, leaving 16 bases between them. Germline values: CDR1 LNHDA, CDR2 SQIVND (reference sequence). This CDR3 is built from 14 residues. The CDR3 nucleotides are TGTGCCAGTAGTCAGGTGTCGAGGATGGATGGCTACACCTTC. Protein product: CASSQVSRMDGYTF.

The rearrangement links TRBV12-3 or TRBV12-4 to TRBJ1-5; no reliable D call. V was clipped by 7 bases and J by 6 bases, with 13 bases between them. The CDR3 is 13 amino acids. This CDR3 reads CASTSEVGQPQHF. Written as DNA, the CDR3 is TGTGCCAGCACCTCCGAGGTTGGTCAGCCCCAGCATTTT.

The sample holds a few counts of this clonotype. The chain employs TRBV28 and TRBJ1-2, with D maybe TRBD1 (6 bases). Per the germline V gene, CDR1 is MDHEN and CDR2 is SYDVKM. The CDR3 length is 11 residues. Trimming removed 4 bases from V and 8 bases from J, with 8 bases in between. The CDR3 loop is CASSYRDGYTF. Here the CDR3 DNA reads TGTGCCAGCAGTTACAGGGACGGCTACACCTTC.

The chain carries TRBV6-6 and TRBJ1-1, with 8 bases aligning to TRBD1. The germline V gene has CDR1 MNHNY and CDR2 SVGAGI (reference sequence). The ends lost 6 bases at V and 6 bases at J; junction bases unmatched: 9. This CDR3 contains 14 residues. CDR3 nucleotide sequence: TGTGCCAGCAGCACGGACAGGGAAGTGGCTGAAGCTTTCTTT. Residues: CASSTDREVAEAFF.

This chain joins TRBV24-1 and TRBJ1-1; D remains unclear. CDR3 length: 13 residues. V shed 3 bases and J shed 4 bases, with 8 bases lying between them. From germline, CDR1 is KGHDR and CDR2 SFDVKD. The CDR3 reads CATSDPPSTEAFF. Written as DNA, the CDR3 is TGTGCCACCAGTGATCCCCCTTCCACTGAAGCTTTCTTT.

The gene calls are TRBV28 and TRBJ1-5, with D possibly TRBD1 on 5 matching bases. The germline CDR1 and CDR2 sequences are MDHEN and SYDVKM. V gave up 3 bases and J gave up 4 bases, with 13 bases separating them. The CDR3 contains 15 residues. CDR3 loop: CASSLSGTLNQPQHF. Written as DNA, the CDR3 is TGTGCCAGCAGTTTGTCGGGGACCCTGAATCAGCCCCAGCATTTT.

V usage is TRBV7-2 and J usage is TRBJ2-3; no reliable D call. This CDR3 has 13 amino acids. Trimming removed 1 base from V and 5 bases from J, with 7 bases in between. Germline loops: CDR1 SGHTA, CDR2 FQGNSA. The CDR3 loop is CASSLGWQDTQYF. CDR3 DNA: TGTGCCAGCAGCTTAGGGTGGCAAGATACGCAGTATTTT.

The V call is TRBV30, the J call TRBJ2-5; no clear D gene. Germline V gene lookup returns CDR1 GTSNPN and CDR2 SVGIG (reference sequence). V shed 0 bases and J shed 1 base, with 18 bases lying between them. This CDR3 is 17 amino acids long. The CDR3 region is CAWSVPWYWTIQETQYF. Written as DNA, the CDR3 is TGTGCCTGGAGTGTACCTTGGTATTGGACGATCCAAGAGACCCAGTACTTC.

CDR3 protein: CASSLSHNMNTEAFF. CDR3 nucleotides: TGCGCCAGCAGCTTGAGCCACAACATGAACACTGAAGCTTTCTTT. The chain uses TRBV5-1 and TRBJ1-1, with D unclear. The V end was cut by 1 base, the J end by 0 bases, with 10 bases between. Germline V gene data show CDR1 as SGHRS and CDR2 as YFSETQ. CDR3 length equals 15 residues.

The rearrangement links TRBV10-3 to TRBJ1-2; D perhaps matches TRBD1 (5 bases). CDR1 and CDR2 from the germline V gene are ENHRY and SYGVKD. This CDR3 is built from 14 residues. Trimming shortened V by 2 bases and J by 4 bases, and 11 bases separated the two germline ends. The CDR3 nucleotides are TGTGCCATCAGTGAGACAGGTCACTCCTATGGCTACACCTTC. It codes for CAISETGHSYGYTF.

The chain combines TRBV20-1 with TRBJ1-1; the D is unclear. V dropped 0 bases and J dropped 1 base, with 12 bases sitting between them. Germline V lookup: CDR1 DFQATT, CDR2 SNEGSKA (reference sequence). This CDR3 comprises 15 residues. The CDR3 protein is CSARDPVRPNTEAFF. In nucleotides, the CDR3 is TGCAGTGCTAGAGATCCGGTCAGACCGAACACTGAAGCTTTCTTT.

V usage is TRBV20-1 and J usage is TRBJ2-1; 9 bases align to TRBD2. Germline lookup yields CDR1 DFQATT and CDR2 SNEGSKA (reference sequence). This CDR3 comprises 15 residues. V was clipped by 3 bases and J by 5 bases; unmatched bases: 8. The CDR3 DNA sequence: TGCAGTGCTAGTATACTAGCGGGCTTGAACAATGAGCAGTTCTTC. Translation gives CSASILAGLNNEQFF.

The genes are TRBV27 and TRBJ1-3; 8 bases map to TRBD1. There are 17 residues in the CDR3. After removal of 0 bases from V and 5 bases from J, the junction contained 9 bases not matched to a gene. CDR1 and CDR2 from the germline V gene are MNHEY and SMNVEV (reference sequence). Here the CDR3 DNA reads TGTGCCAGCAGTTTATCCCCGCCCGACAGGGGAAGAAACACCATATATTTT. Protein product: CASSLSPPDRGRNTIYF.

The J gene is TRBJ2-7, the V gene TRBV7-6; perhaps TRBD1 as D (5 bases). Trimming removed 1 base at V and 2 bases at J, with 9 bases between. This CDR3 is built from 14 residues. Germline V gives CDR1 SGHVS, CDR2 FNYEAQ. This chain's CDR3 is CASSLDDSPYEQYF. Written as DNA, the CDR3 is TGTGCCAGCAGCTTAGACGACAGCCCCTACGAGCAGTACTTC.

This CDR3 is CASSLAPQGFSGNTIYF. CDR3 in DNA: TGTGCCAGCAGCTTGGCCCCACAAGGCTTTTCTGGAAACACCATATATTTT. The chain employs TRBV5-6 and TRBJ1-3; D ambiguous. Per germline, CDR1 SGHDT and CDR2 YYEEEE. The CDR3 has 17 amino acids. Trimming pared 0 bases from V and 1 base from J, leaving 14 bases between.

V gene TRBV18 combines with J gene TRBJ1-1, with 10 bases lining up with TRBD1. The junction had 14 bases not matched to a gene; V was cut back by 6 bases and J by 10 bases. The CDR3 covers 15 residues. The germline CDR1 and CDR2 sequences are KGHSH and LQKENI. CDR3 in DNA: TGTGCCAGCTCGCTAGACAGGGGGCGACGTGTCGGAGCTTTCTTT. It translates to CASSLDRGRRVGAFF.

The sample holds a few counts of this clonotype. The J gene is TRBJ1-2, the V gene TRBV6-5; D is unresolved. The V gene lost 2 bases and the J gene lost 7 bases, with 11 bases spanning the gap. There are 13 residues in the CDR3. From germline, CDR1 is MNHEY and CDR2 SVGAGI. This CDR3 reads CASSYEGYGGYTF. CDR3 DNA sequence: TGTGCCAGCAGTTACGAGGGTTACGGTGGCTACACCTTC.

This rearrangement joins TRBV20-1 to TRBJ2-2; D may match TRBD1 or TRBD2 (6 bases each). This CDR3 has 15 residues. V gave up 6 bases and J gave up 1 base, with 15 bases separating them. The germline V gene has CDR1 DFQATT and CDR2 SNEGSKA (reference sequence). This CDR3 is CSALGAGQNTGELFF. CDR3 bases: TGCAGTGCACTAGGTGCGGGACAGAACACCGGGGAGCTGTTTTTT.